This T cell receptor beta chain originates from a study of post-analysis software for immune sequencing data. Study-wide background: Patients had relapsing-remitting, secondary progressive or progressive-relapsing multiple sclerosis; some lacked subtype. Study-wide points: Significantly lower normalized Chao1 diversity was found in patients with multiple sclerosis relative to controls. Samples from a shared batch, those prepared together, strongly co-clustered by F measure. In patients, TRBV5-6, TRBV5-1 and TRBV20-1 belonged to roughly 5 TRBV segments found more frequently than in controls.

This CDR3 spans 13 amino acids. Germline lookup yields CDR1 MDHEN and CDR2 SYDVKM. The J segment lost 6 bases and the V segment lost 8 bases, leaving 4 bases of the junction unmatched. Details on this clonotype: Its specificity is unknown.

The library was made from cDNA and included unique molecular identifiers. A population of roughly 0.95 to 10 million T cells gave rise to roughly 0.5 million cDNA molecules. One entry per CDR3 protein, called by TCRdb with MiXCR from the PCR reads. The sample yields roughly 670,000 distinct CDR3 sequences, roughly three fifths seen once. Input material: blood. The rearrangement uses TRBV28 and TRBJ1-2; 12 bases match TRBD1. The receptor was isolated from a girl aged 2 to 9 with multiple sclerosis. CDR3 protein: CASHGTGGNGYTF. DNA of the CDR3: TGTGCCAGCCACGGGACAGGGGGCAATGGCTACACCTTC.